The rows below give T cell receptor beta chains drawn from one sample of a study of blood T cell repertoires in COVID-19. Assay used: immunoSEQ multiplex PCR; TCRdb lists only in-frame clones, some missing. The sample carries some 73,000 clones, 80% to 85% recorded once. The source material was peripheral blood. Receptor source: a human donor in a cohort sampled during active COVID-19. Both conserved end residues are part of each CDR3. The D gene is left open where the match is weak. Expanded clones are given a class, and other clones once, few, many or no size at all.

-	TRBV7-9	TRBJ1-2	-	CASSLGTGGGYTF	TGTGCCAGCAGCTTGGGGACGGGGGGCGGATACACCTTC
-	TRBV24-1	TRBJ1-1	-	CATSDFKNTEAFF	TGTGCCACCAGTGATTTCAAGAACACTGAAGCTTTCTTT
TRBD1	TRBV5-1	TRBJ2-5	-	CASSPGWDRGQETQYF	TGCGCCAGCAGCCCCGGATGGGACAGGGGCCAAGAGACCCAGTACTTC
TRBD1	TRBV5-1	TRBJ1-2	-	CASSSGWTGDGYTF	TGCGCCAGCAGCTCGGGTTGGACAGGGGACGGCTACACCTTC
-	TRBV18	TRBJ2-7	-	CASSPLPQDEQYF	TGTGCCAGCTCACCACTGCCTCAGGACGAGCAGTACTTC
-	TRBV29-1	TRBJ2-7	-	CSSPAAVRELPPYEQYF	TGCAGCTCCCCCGCCGCGGTCCGGGAGCTACCCCCCTACGAGCAGTACTTC
TRBD1	TRBV7-8	TRBJ1-2	few	CASSSGTAQFTRGYTF	TGTGCCAGCAGCTCAGGGACAGCCCAATTTACGAGGGGCTACACCTTC
-	TRBV13	TRBJ2-7	-	CASSPQGGGSYEQYF	TGTGCCAGCAGCCCGCAGGGAGGGGGGTCCTACGAGCAGTACTTC
-	TRBV5-4	TRBJ1-3	-	CASSHGGDSGNTIYF	TGTGCCAGCAGCCACGGGGGGGACTCTGGAAACACCATATATTTT
-	TRBV7-6	TRBJ1-1	few	CASSPWDSNTEAFF	TGTGCCAGCAGCCCTTGGGACTCGAACACTGAAGCTTTCTTT
-	TRBV7-2	TRBJ1-6	many	CASSFRQGNSPLHF	TGTGCCAGCAGCTTCCGGCAGGGGAATTCACCCCTCCACTTT
-	TRBV7-9	TRBJ1-4	-	CASSLSPRDEKLFF	TGTGCCAGCAGCTTAAGCCCCCGGGATGAAAAACTGTTTTTT
-	TRBV15	TRBJ2-2	-	CATSGRASGELFF	TGTGCCACCAGCGGCAGGGCGTCCGGGGAGCTGTTTTTT
TRBD1	TRBV10-3	TRBJ1-1	-	CATWTGGNTEAFF	TGTGCCACTTGGACAGGGGGGAACACTGAAGCTTTCTTT
-	TRBV11-1	TRBJ1-4	-	CASSSYSGNEKLFF	TGTGCCAGCAGCAGCTACAGCGGTAATGAAAAACTGTTTTTT
-	TRBV4-1	TRBJ1-1	-	CASSQELGRIHRMNTEAFF	TGCGCCAGCAGCCAAGAACTCGGTCGGATACACAGGATGAACACTGAAGCTTTCTTT
-	TRBV29-1	TRBJ1-1	-	CSVEDPTAIEAFF	TGCAGCGTTGAAGATCCTACAGCAATAGAAGCTTTCTTT
TRBD1	TRBV28	TRBJ1-2	-	CASSSRDSRGHSGYTF	TGTGCCAGCAGTTCCAGGGACAGTCGGGGGCACAGTGGCTACACCTTC
TRBD1	TRBV6-1	TRBJ2-1	once	CASSDRTGIFNEQFF	TGTGCCAGCAGTGACCGGACAGGGATCTTCAATGAGCAGTTCTTC
-	TRBV5-1	TRBJ1-2	few	CASSSSPDYGYTF	TGCGCCAGCAGCTCCTCCCCAGACTATGGCTACACCTTC
-	TRBV7-6	TRBJ1-5	-	CASSLHLDQPQHF	TGTGCCAGCAGCTTACATTTAGATCAGCCCCAGCATTTT
TRBD2	TRBV27	TRBJ2-5	-	CASSRESGGYETQYF	TGTGCCAGCAGTCGCGAAAGCGGGGGGTACGAGACCCAGTACTTC
-	TRBV11-2	TRBJ2-7	-	CASSSVGDSYEQYF	TGTGCCAGCAGTAGCGTCGGGGACTCCTACGAGCAGTACTTC
TRBD2	TRBV9	TRBJ2-1	-	CASSAGLAGGLDHEQFF	TGTGCCAGCAGCGCAGGACTAGCGGGGGGGCTTGACCATGAGCAGTTCTTC
-	TRBV10-3	TRBJ2-7	-	CAITSDGAYEQYF	TGTGCCATCACCTCAGACGGAGCTTACGAGCAGTACTTC
TRBD1	TRBV28	TRBJ1-1	-	CASSSDRVNTEAFF	TGTGCCAGCAGTTCGGACAGGGTGAACACTGAAGCTTTCTTT
-	TRBV7-2	TRBJ2-2	-	CASEAGVFTGELFF	TGTGCCAGCGAGGCCGGGGTTTTTACCGGGGAGCTGTTTTTT
-	TRBV5-6	TRBJ2-2	-	CASSPLVGQTTGELFF	TGTGCCAGCAGCCCCCTAGTCGGACAGACCACCGGGGAGCTGTTTTTT
TRBD1	TRBV7-3	TRBJ2-1	-	CAGSSHRGWVYNEQFF	TGTGCCGGATCCTCTCACAGGGGCTGGGTCTACAATGAGCAGTTCTTC
TRBD1	TRBV2	TRBJ1-6	-	CASSPNRDRNSPLHF	TGTGCCAGCAGTCCTAACCGGGACAGGAATTCACCCCTCCACTTT
-	TRBV4-3	TRBJ1-5	-	CASSQEAGNNQPQHF	TGCGCCAGCAGCCAAGAGGCAGGGAACAATCAGCCCCAGCATTTT
TRBD1	TRBV5-6	TRBJ1-1	-	CASSFPGGYDTEAFF	TGTGCCAGCAGCTTTCCAGGGGGCTACGACACTGAAGCTTTCTTT
-	TRBV14	TRBJ2-1	-	CASSRGGYSLQFF	TGTGCCAGCAGCCGTGGGGGGTATTCGCTACAGTTCTTC
-	TRBV5-6	TRBJ2-7	-	CASSLTGLSYEQYF	TGTGCCAGCAGCTTGACAGGGTTGTCCTACGAGCAGTACTTC
TRBD1	TRBV10-3	TRBJ2-7	-	CAISVGTGQYEQYF	TGTGCCATCAGTGTTGGGACAGGGCAATACGAGCAGTACTTC
TRBD1	TRBV7-3	TRBJ2-2	-	CASSSWTGMNTGELFF	TGTGCCAGCAGCTCCTGGACAGGGATGAACACCGGGGAGCTGTTTTTT
TRBD1	TRBV5-6	TRBJ2-5	-	CASSLVTGEETQYF	TGTGCCAGCAGCTTGGTGACAGGGGAAGAGACCCAGTACTTC
TRBD1	TRBV7-2	TRBJ2-2	few	CASSLAGTGNTGELFF	TGTGCCAGCAGCCTAGCCGGGACAGGGAACACCGGGGAGCTGTTTTTT
TRBD1	TRBV11-2	TRBJ2-7	once	CASSIRDRSYEQYF	TGTGCCAGCAGCATCCGGGACAGATCCTACGAGCAGTACTTC
TRBD2	TRBV20-1	TRBJ2-3	few	CSASLGTSGVQGDTQYF	TGCAGTGCTAGTTTGGGGACTAGCGGGGTTCAGGGGGATACGCAGTATTTT
-	TRBV4-1	TRBJ2-7	-	CASSQDPGTYEQYF	TGCGCCAGCAGCCAAGATCCGGGGACCTACGAGCAGTACTTC
TRBD1	TRBV27	TRBJ1-2	-	CASSSGQGARGYTF	TGTGCCAGCAGTTCAGGACAGGGGGCTCGTGGCTACACCTTC
TRBD2	TRBV4-3	TRBJ2-5	-	CASSQGGLAGETQYF	TGCGCCAGCAGCCAAGGGGGACTAGCGGGGGAGACCCAGTACTTC
-	TRBV5-6	TRBJ2-3	-	CASSSDGLPTDTQYF	TGTGCCAGCAGCTCCGACGGACTCCCCACAGATACGCAGTATTTT